These 8 T cell receptor beta chains came from one sample sequenced in a study of blood T cell repertoires in COVID-19. This table comes from immunoSEQ multiplex PCR, and its TCRdb copy is limited to in-frame clones, with some not included. The table shows under 150,000 clones, with approximately 85% occurring only once. The sequenced material came from peripheral blood. These receptor sequences come from an older woman with COVID-19, enrolled during active disease.

This chain links TRBV7-9 with TRBJ2-3, with a weak D call TRBD2 (6 bases). The length of the CDR3 is 16 residues. Germline CDR1 SEHNR, CDR2 FQNEAQ (reference sequence). The V and J ends lost 8 bases and 4 bases respectively, with 22 bases between them. CDR3 in amino acids: CASPKASRGTPDTQYF. In DNA form, the CDR3 reads TGTGCCAGCCCAAAAGCCTCGCGGGGTACGCCAGATACGCAGTATTTT.

V and J are TRBV3-1 (or the pseudogene TRBV3-2) and TRBJ1-2, with 10 bases matching TRBD1. The CDR3 covers 16 residues. Trimming took 4 bases from V and 5 from J; bases not matched to a gene: 10. Germline V gene lookup returns CDR1 LGHDT and CDR2 YNNKEL (reference sequence). The CDR3 spells CASSPPDRGIRYGYTF. The CDR3 region has the DNA TGTGCCAGCAGCCCTCCGGACAGGGGGATCCGGTATGGCTACACCTTC.

This clone was found a few times. The J gene is TRBJ1-5, the V gene TRBV27; weak D call: TRBD1 (5 bases). The CDR3 loop spans 13 amino acids. Trimming cost V 6 bases and J 5 bases, with 11 bases left between them. Germline V gene lookup returns CDR1 MNHEY and CDR2 SMNVEV (reference sequence). Here the CDR3 DNA reads TGTGCCAGCAGAATACAGGTGGATCAGCCCCAGCATTTT. Protein: CASRIQVDQPQHF.

The chain has TRBV7-9 and TRBJ1-3, with a tentative D call TRBD1 (6 bases). The ends were cut back, 5 bases at V and 9 bases at J, with 23 bases in the middle. CDR1 is SEHNR, CDR2 FQNEAQ, per germline (reference sequence). This CDR3 spans 16 amino acids. CDR3 loop: CASSPRLRTDSGTIYF. CDR3 bases: TGTGCCAGCAGCCCCCGCTTGAGGACAGACTCGGGCACCATATATTTT. The full variable domain, with the rest looked up from reference TRBV7-9 and TRBJ1-3, is DTGVSQNPRHKITKRGQNVTFRCDPISEHNRLYWYRQTLGQGPEFLTYFQNEAQLEKSRLLSDRFSAERPKGSFSTLEIQRTEQGDSAMYLCASSPRLRTDSGTIYFGEGSWLTVV.

This clone was found once. The J gene is TRBJ1-2, the V gene TRBV7-2; 8 bases match TRBD1. This CDR3 region has 15 residues. Germline values: CDR1 SGHTA, CDR2 FQGNSA. V gave up 5 bases and J gave up 2 bases; unmatched junction bases: 7. CDR3 amino acids: CASSPLRQGNYGYTF. CDR3 DNA sequence: TGTGCCAGCAGCCCACTCAGACAGGGGAACTATGGCTACACCTTC.

This chain uses TRBV29-1 with TRBJ2-5, with 8 bases aligning to TRBD2. The V segment lost 4 bases and the J segment 3 bases; nucleotides outside the gene matches: 10. This CDR3 is 15 amino acids long. The germline gives CDR1 SQVTM, CDR2 ANQGSEA. The CDR3 sequence: CSVVWSSGAEETQYF. The DNA for the CDR3 is TGCAGCGTTGTTTGGAGTAGCGGGGCTGAAGAGACCCAGTACTTC.

This chain uses TRBV6-5 with TRBJ2-7; possibly TRBD1 for D (6 bases). Trimming left V 2 bases short and J 1 base short, with 12 bases between. The length of the CDR3 is 15 residues. CDR1 MNHEY and CDR2 SVGAGI come from the germline V gene. CDR3 DNA sequence: TGTGCCAGCAGTTACCAGGGGATGGGGTCCTACGAGCAGTACTTC. It translates to CASSYQGMGSYEQYF.

This chain uses TRBV12-3 or TRBV12-4 with TRBJ2-7, with 9 bases fitting TRBD2. The junction had 10 bases not matched to a gene; V was cut back by 10 bases and J by 6 bases. The CDR3 is 13 amino acids. This CDR3 reads CATRGDSGGEQYF. CDR3 nucleotides: TGTGCCACCCGAGGGGATAGCGGGGGCGAGCAGTACTTC.